The 7 T cell receptor beta chains below all came from one sample that was sequenced in a study of CD8+CD57+ T cells in acquired aplastic anemia. Previously, flow cytometry had revealed CD8+CD57+ cell expansion in the patients chosen for sequencing. The template for TCR beta VDJ and CDR3 sequence profiling was genomic DNA. TCRdb ran MiXCR on the reads and lists one entry per CDR3 protein. The sample has roughly 260,000 distinct CDR3 sequences; around 43% are singletons. Sequencing was carried out using sorted CD4+, CD8+, or CD8+CD57+ T cells (not recorded which) from PBMCs. The receptors here all came from a human donor with aplastic anemia.

The chain couples TRBV7-3 to TRBJ2-3; 12 positions match TRBD2. This CDR3 spans 17 amino acids. After removal of 5 bases from V and 2 bases from J, the junction contained 8 bases not matched to a gene. Germline V gene sequence: CDR1 SGHTA, CDR2 FQGTGA. The CDR3 reads CASSPPGLAGHTDTQYF. The CDR3 DNA sequence: TGTGCCAGCAGCCCACCCGGACTAGCGGGGCACACAGATACGCAGTATTTT. The full variable domain, rest sourced from reference TRBV7-3 and TRBJ2-3, is GAGVSQTPSNKVTEKGKYVELRCDPISGHTALYWYRQSLGQGPEFLIYFQGTGAADDSGLPNDRFFAVRPEGSVSTLKIQRTERGDSAVYLCASSPPGLAGHTDTQYFGPGTRLTVL.

This clonotype was found a few times. This clone may be a read error of a much larger clone one base away. The chain employs TRBV5-1 and TRBJ2-7; a possible D gene is TRBD2 (5 bases). The CDR3 is 14 amino acids. In germline, CDR1 is SGHRS, CDR2 YFSETQ. The CDR3 is CASSFERLLYGQYF. As DNA, the CDR3 is TGCGCCAGCAGCTTCGAACGACTACTCTACGGGCAGTACTTC.

For the CDR3, the DNA is TGTGCCAGCAGTCAGATACAGGGGGTGCAGCCCCAGCATTTT. This codes for CASSQIQGVQPQHF. The J gene is TRBJ1-5, the V gene TRBV2; 8 nucleotides match TRBD1. V shed 5 bases and J 7 bases; nucleotides not matched to a gene: 7. Germline loops: CDR1 SNHLY, CDR2 FYNNEI. This CDR3 has 14 residues.

The chain carries TRBV6-5 and TRBJ2-1; D ambiguous. Trimming took off 2 bases at V and 8 bases at J, with 10 bases between the two ends. The V gene's germline CDR1 is MNHEY and CDR2 SVGAGI. CDR3 size: 13 residues. CDR3 sequence: CASSYQIRHEQFF. The CDR3 DNA follows: TGTGCCAGCAGTTACCAAATTAGACATGAGCAGTTCTTC.

A few counts support this clonotype. Just one base apart from a much larger clone, this may be a read error. This sequence joins TRBV9 and TRBJ2-7; D remains unclear. Trimming shortened V by 3 bases and J by 2 bases, and 9 bases separated the two germline ends. Germline V gives CDR1 SGDLS, CDR2 YYNGEE. CDR3 length: 13 residues. CDR3 sequence reads: CASSADPAYEQYF. The CDR3 DNA is TGTGCCAGCAGCGCAGATCCAGCCTACGAGCAGTACTTC.

Of note for this clonotype: No conserved phenylalanine or tryptophan ends this CDR3, so it is likely a read error. The V gene is TRBV25-1, the J gene TRBJ2-1, with TRBD2 identical over 7 bases. Germline CDR1 reads MGHDK; CDR2 reads SYGVNS. The V segment lost 7 bases and the J segment 7 bases; nucleotides outside the gene matches: 7. The CDR3 is 13 amino acids. CDR3 in amino acids: CASTRGGSNEQFV. As DNA, the CDR3 is TGTGCCAGCACCCGGGGAGGGTCGAATGAGCAGTTCGTC.

As to this clonotype: Just one base apart from a much larger clone, this may be a read error. In DNA, the CDR3 is TGCGCCAGCAGCAAGACTAGCGGGGGAGATTACAATGGGCAGTTCTTC. Its translation is CASSKTSGGDYNGQFF. This chain joins TRBV5-1 and TRBJ2-1; TRBD2 matches 12 bases. Germline V gene sequence: CDR1 SGHRS, CDR2 YFSETQ. The CDR3 loop spans 16 amino acids.